The 8 T cell receptor beta chains reported below all come from one sample, sequenced in a study of blood T cell repertoires in COVID-19. Profiled with immunoSEQ multiplex PCR; TCRdb holds only in-frame clones, not every one. The sample records fewer than 200,000 clones, about 75% being singletons. Sequencing was done on a sample of peripheral blood. The receptor source for this set is a woman in her seventies with acute or convalescent COVID-19.

This clone was observed a single time. J is TRBJ1-1 and V is TRBV7-2; D possibly corresponds to TRBD1 (6 bases). The CDR3 loop spans 14 amino acids. The V end was cut by 4 bases, the J end by 8 bases, with 17 bases between. Germline CDR1 SGHTA, CDR2 FQGNSA. The CDR3 is CASSSGQTLDEAFF. Written as DNA, the CDR3 is TGTGCCAGCAGCTCGGGACAAACCCTCGACGAAGCTTTCTTT.

This chain links TRBV18 with TRBJ1-4; 7 bases fit TRBD1. J lost 5 bases, V lost 2 bases, and 5 bases had no gene match. Per germline, CDR1 KGHSH and CDR2 LQKENI. There are 15 residues in the CDR3. The CDR3 sequence: CASSPSYRGNEKLFF. As DNA, the CDR3 is TGTGCCAGCTCACCATCTTACAGGGGAAATGAAAAACTGTTTTTT.

V usage is TRBV5-6 and J usage is TRBJ2-4; perhaps TRBD2 as D (5 bases). CDR3 length equals 18 residues. Trimming stripped 4 bases from V and 0 bases from J, with 20 bases between. Germline V gene lookup returns CDR1 SGHDT and CDR2 YYEEEE. The CDR3: CASSAVVSGAVAKNIQYF. Here the CDR3 DNA reads TGTGCCAGCAGCGCCGTGGTGTCAGGAGCGGTAGCCAAAAACATTCAGTACTTC.

The chain employs TRBV12-5 and TRBJ1-4; D possibly corresponds to TRBD1 (5 bases). The germline V gene encodes CDR1 LGHNT and CDR2 FRNRAP. With 3 bases removed from V and 1 base from J, the gap between germline ends came to 9 bases. The CDR3 has 15 amino acids. CDR3 loop: CASGFLGGTNEKLFF. For the CDR3, the DNA is TGTGCTAGTGGTTTCCTCGGGGGAACTAATGAAAAACTGTTTTTT.

This chain uses TRBV6-5 with TRBJ1-3, with D perhaps TRBD1 (6 bases). The CDR3 consists of 14 residues. Trimming cost V 5 bases and J 1 base, with 9 bases left between them. Germline-derived CDR1 and CDR2 are MNHEY and SVGAGI. DNA of the CDR3: TGTGCCAGCAGTAGTACAGGGTCTGGAAACACCATATATTTT. Its translation is CASSSTGSGNTIYF.

In its sample, this clone was seen once. V and J are TRBV29-1 and TRBJ2-3; D not resolved. This CDR3 spans 13 amino acids. Germline CDR1 is SQVTM and CDR2 is ANQGSEA. Trimming pared 6 bases from V and 6 bases from J, leaving 16 bases between. The DNA of the CDR3 is TGCAGCGTCGACTTTACCGCCCCTGATACGCAGTATTTT. Its protein product is CSVDFTAPDTQYF.

The chain links TRBV5-1 to TRBJ2-7; TRBD1 might be the D (6 bases). The V end lost 1 base, the J end lost 5 bases, and 16 bases lay between the germline ends. This CDR3 has 15 amino acids. CDR1 is SGHRS and CDR2 is YFSETQ in the germline V gene. The CDR3 sequence: CASSLRPGQVNEQYF. CDR3 nucleotide sequence: TGCGCCAGCAGCTTGCGTCCGGGACAAGTTAACGAGCAGTACTTC.

This sequence joins TRBV6-5 and TRBJ1-1; 7 positions match TRBD1. Germline V gene data show CDR1 as MNHEY and CDR2 as SVGAGI. The CDR3 is 15 residues long. The V gene end was trimmed by 6 bases and the J gene end by 0 bases; junction bases not matched to a gene: 7. CDR3 sequence reads: CASSRDSPMNTEAFF. Here the CDR3 DNA reads TGTGCCAGCAGCCGGGACAGTCCGATGAACACTGAAGCTTTCTTT.